This T cell receptor (beta chain) derives from a study of blood T cell repertoires in COVID-19 (dated by TCRdb to 2019 to 2021). Turning to the overall study: The collaborator samples originated in the United States, Italy and Spain and spanned the acute and convalescent phases of COVID-19. Sample metadata almost always included a de-identified subject ID, COVID-19 status, age in years and sex. The repertoires were released in a freely available public database intended as a resource for research on the immune response to SARS-CoV-2. Deeply sampled blood TCRbeta repertoires from subjects exposed to, actively infected with, or recovered from COVID-19 were included in the dataset. Where available, HLA class I and class II types were taken from metadata supplied by the sample provider and were not determined by assay-based typing. The prospective study material was composed of cDNA or gDNA derived from T cells, B-cell-depleted T cells, or PBMCs. Samples came from the ongoing ImmuneRACE study (first 160 participants) plus 1,254 subjects from 6 global collaborators. Broad study findings and their caveats: The quantity of clinical and demographic metadata differed by source and by participant and was supplied without curation.

CDR1 and CDR2 are read off the germline V gene as MNHEY and SVGEGT. V was cut back by 3 bases and J by 5 bases, leaving a gap of 11 bases between them. The CDR3 covers 13 residues, taking in both the cysteine and the phenylalanine. This entry keeps only the CDR3 DNA: 39 bases, framed from base 1. TCRbeta CDR3 regions were amplified from genomic DNA by means of the immunoSEQ Assay, a bias-controlled multiplex PCR. As for how the authors treated the data: Within the assay, amplification of reference gene primers was used to estimate how many nucleated cells each sample contained. Sequence reads were collapsed and filtered to measure the absolute abundance of every unique TCRbeta CDR3 rearrangement. For each sample, productive Simpson clonality was calculated by taking the square root of Simpson's diversity index across productive rearrangements. Here the immuneACCESS table is served through TCRdb, limited to in-frame sequences with V and J called. Missing clones are a known gap in these copies; in checked studies unresolved V genes cover under half, and the rest lacks a known reason. Clone size and the V and J calls come from that table; the DNA yielded D and trimming. For this sample the table gives around 130,000 clones, of which around 80% were detected only once. The ten largest clones take up roughly 17% of the sample.

Whole blood was collected in K2EDTA tubes by collaborating institutions according to the institutions' own protocols. For TCRbeta analysis, collaborators shipped samples as frozen whole blood, isolated PBMCs, or DNA extracted from either of those sample types. Concerning this clone itself: This clone's antigen is unknown. Within one base of it there is no much larger clone, and no base qualities were kept.

Sequenced material: peripheral blood. This receptor was taken from a man between 60 and 75 years old with active or convalescent COVID-19. Here the chain combines TRBV6-2 or TRBV6-3 and TRBJ2-7; the D gene assignment is ambiguous. CDR3 loop: CASSYLTTHEQYF. The nucleotides read TGTGCCAGCAGTTATTTGACAACCCACGAGCAGTACTTC.